The table lists the clone carrying this TCR beta chain with a few counts. The antigen is not known. Researchers gathered lesional scalp punch biopsies and peripheral blood from patients with alopecia areata. PBMCs, the starting material, were the source of sorted CD4+ and CD8+ T cells. The data derive from a study of CD8+ T cells in alopecia areata. Trimming took 5 bases from V and 5 from J, leaving 9 bases between them. The CDR3 has 12 residues. Germline CDR1 and CDR2: SEHNR and FQNEAQ (reference sequence). RNA extraction and reverse transcription yielded cDNA as sequencing template. TCRdb's table, derived via immunoSEQ multiplex PCR, lists solely in-frame clones and lacks some. The data contain over 95,000 clones, about two fifths of them singletons. Findings and caveats of the study: It was less clear whether patients shared TCRs than it was in mice, possibly because of HLA.

The chain links TRBV7-9 to TRBJ2-5; D unresolved. This clonotype originated in a human donor with alopecia areata. The sequenced material came from CD4+ T cells sorted from blood. Here the CDR3 DNA reads TGTGCCAGCAGCCGGACGGACGAGACCCAGTACTTC. Translation gives CASSRTDETQYF.